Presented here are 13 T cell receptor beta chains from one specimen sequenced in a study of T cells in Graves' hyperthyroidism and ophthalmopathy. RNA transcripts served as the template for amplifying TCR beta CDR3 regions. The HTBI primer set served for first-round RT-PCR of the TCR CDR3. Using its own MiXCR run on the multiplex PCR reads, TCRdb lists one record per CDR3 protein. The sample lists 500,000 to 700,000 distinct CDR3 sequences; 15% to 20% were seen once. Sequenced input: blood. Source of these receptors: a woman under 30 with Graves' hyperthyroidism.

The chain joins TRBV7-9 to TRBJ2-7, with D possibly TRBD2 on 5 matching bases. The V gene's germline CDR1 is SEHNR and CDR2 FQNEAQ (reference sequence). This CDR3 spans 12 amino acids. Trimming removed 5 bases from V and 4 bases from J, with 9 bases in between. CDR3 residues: CASSIGIYEQYF. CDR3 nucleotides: TGTGCCAGCAGCATCGGGATTTACGAGCAGTACTTC.

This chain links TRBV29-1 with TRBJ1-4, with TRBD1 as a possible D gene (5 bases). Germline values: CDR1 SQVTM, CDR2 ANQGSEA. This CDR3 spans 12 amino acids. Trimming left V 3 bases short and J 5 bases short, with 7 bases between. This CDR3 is CSVDGGNEKLFF. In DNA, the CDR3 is TGCAGCGTTGACGGGGGGAATGAAAAACTGTTTTTT.

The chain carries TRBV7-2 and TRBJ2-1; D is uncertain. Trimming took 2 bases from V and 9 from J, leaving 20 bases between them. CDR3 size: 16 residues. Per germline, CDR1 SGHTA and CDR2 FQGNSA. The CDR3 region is CASSLQPPLGRGEQFF. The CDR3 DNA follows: TGTGCCAGCAGCTTACAACCGCCCCTAGGTAGAGGTGAGCAGTTCTTC.

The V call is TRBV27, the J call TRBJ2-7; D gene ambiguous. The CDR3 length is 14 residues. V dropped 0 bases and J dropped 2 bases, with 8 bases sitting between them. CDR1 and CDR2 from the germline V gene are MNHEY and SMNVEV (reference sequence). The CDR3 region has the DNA TGTGCCAGCAGTTTATCCAGCCAGACCTACGAGCAGTACTTC. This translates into CASSLSSQTYEQYF.

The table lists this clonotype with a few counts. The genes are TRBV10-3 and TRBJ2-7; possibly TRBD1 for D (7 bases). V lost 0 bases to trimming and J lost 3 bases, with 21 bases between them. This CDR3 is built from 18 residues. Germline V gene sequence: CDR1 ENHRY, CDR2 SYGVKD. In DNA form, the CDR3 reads TGTGCCATCAGTGAGTCCGCTGACCCAGGGGGGAAGAACTACGAGCAGTACTTC. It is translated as CAISESADPGGKNYEQYF.

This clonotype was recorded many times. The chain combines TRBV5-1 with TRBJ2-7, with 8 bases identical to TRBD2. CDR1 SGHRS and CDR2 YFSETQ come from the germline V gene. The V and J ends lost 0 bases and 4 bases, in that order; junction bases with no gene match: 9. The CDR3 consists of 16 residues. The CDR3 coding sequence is TGCGCCAGCAGCTTGGCCCCGGGAGGGCTTACTTACGAGCAGTACTTC. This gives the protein CASSLAPGGLTYEQYF.

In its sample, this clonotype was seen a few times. CDR3 bases: TGTGCCAGCTCCCCTGAACTAGCGGACAATGAGCAGTTCTTC. Translating gives CASSPELADNEQFF. The rearrangement uses TRBV2 and TRBJ2-1; 8 bases match TRBD2. Looked up from germline, CDR1 is SNHLY and CDR2 is FYNNEI. This CDR3 has 14 amino acids. V lost 8 bases and J lost 5; bases outside the gene matches: 8. The variable domain in full, completed from reference TRBV2 and TRBJ2-1, reads EPEVTQTPSHQVTQMGQEVILRCVPISNHLYFYWYRQILGQKVEFLVSFYNNEISEKSEIFDDQFSVERPDGSNFTLKIRSTKLEDSAMYFCASSPELADNEQFFGPGTRLTVL.

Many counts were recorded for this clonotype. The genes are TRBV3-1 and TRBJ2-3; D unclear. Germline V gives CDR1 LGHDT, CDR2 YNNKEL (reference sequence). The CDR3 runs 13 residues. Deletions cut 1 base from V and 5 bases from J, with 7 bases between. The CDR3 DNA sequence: TGTGCCAGCAGCCAAGGGTTGGAAGATACGCAGTATTTT. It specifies CASSQGLEDTQYF.

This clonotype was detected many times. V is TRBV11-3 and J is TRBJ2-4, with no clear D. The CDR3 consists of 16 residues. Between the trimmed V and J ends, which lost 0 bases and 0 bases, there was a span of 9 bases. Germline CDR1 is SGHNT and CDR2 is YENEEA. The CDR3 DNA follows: TGTGCCAGCAGCTTAGAAGGTGGGGTAGCCAAAAACATTCAGTACTTC. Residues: CASSLEGGVAKNIQYF.

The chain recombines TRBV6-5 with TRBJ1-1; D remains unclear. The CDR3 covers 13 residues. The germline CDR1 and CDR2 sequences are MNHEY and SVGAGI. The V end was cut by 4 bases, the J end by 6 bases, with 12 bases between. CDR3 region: CASSSSQEPEAFF. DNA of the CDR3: TGTGCCAGCAGTTCCTCCCAGGAGCCTGAAGCTTTCTTT.

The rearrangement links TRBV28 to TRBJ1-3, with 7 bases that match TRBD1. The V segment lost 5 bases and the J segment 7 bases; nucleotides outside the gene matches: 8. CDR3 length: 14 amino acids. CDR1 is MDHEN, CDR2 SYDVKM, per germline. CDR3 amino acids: CASSVDRVRNTIYF. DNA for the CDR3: TGTGCCAGCAGTGTAGACAGGGTGAGGAACACCATATATTTT.

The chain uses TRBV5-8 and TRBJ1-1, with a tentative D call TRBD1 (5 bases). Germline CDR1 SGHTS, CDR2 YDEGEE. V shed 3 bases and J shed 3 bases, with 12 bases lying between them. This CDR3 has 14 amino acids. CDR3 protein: CASSSGIGYTEAFF. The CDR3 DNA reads TGTGCCAGCAGCTCAGGGATCGGGTACACTGAAGCTTTCTTT. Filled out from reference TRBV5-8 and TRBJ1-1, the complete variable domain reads EAGVTQSPTHLIKTRGQQATLRCSPISGHTSVYWYQQALGLGLQFLLWYDEGEERNRGNFPPRFSGRQFPNYSSELNVNALELEDSALYLCASSSGIGYTEAFFGQGTRLTVV.

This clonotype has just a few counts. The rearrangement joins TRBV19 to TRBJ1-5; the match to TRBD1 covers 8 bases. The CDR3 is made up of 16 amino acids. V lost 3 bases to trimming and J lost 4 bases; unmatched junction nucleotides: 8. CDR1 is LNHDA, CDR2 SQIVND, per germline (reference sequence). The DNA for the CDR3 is TGTGCCAGTAGTATTTTCCCCACAGGGGGTAATCAGCCCCAGCATTTT. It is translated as CASSIFPTGGNQPQHF.